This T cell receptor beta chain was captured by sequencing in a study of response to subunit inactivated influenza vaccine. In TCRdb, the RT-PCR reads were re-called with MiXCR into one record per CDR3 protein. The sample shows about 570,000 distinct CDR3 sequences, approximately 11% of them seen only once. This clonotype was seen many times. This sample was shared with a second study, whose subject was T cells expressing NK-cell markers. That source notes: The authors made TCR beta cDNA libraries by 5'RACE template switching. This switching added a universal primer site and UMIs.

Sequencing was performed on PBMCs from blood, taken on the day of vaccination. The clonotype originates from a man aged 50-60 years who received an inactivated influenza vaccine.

The CDR3 sequence: CASSLQGTQYF. CDR3 DNA sequence: TGTGCCAGCAGCTTGCAGGGTACGCAGTATTTT. This chain joins TRBV5-5 and TRBJ2-3; D is perhaps TRBD1 (5 bases). The CDR3 runs 11 residues. The V and J ends lost 1 base and 8 bases respectively, with 5 bases between them. Germline lookup yields CDR1 SGHKS and CDR2 YYEKEE (reference sequence). The variable domain in full, with the rest retrieved from reference TRBV5-5 and TRBJ2-3, is DAGVTQSPTHLIKTRGQQVTLRCSPISGHKSVSWYQQVLGQGPQFIFQYYEKEERGRGNFPDRFSARQFPNYSSELNVNALLLGDSALYLCASSLQGTQYFGPGTRLTVL.